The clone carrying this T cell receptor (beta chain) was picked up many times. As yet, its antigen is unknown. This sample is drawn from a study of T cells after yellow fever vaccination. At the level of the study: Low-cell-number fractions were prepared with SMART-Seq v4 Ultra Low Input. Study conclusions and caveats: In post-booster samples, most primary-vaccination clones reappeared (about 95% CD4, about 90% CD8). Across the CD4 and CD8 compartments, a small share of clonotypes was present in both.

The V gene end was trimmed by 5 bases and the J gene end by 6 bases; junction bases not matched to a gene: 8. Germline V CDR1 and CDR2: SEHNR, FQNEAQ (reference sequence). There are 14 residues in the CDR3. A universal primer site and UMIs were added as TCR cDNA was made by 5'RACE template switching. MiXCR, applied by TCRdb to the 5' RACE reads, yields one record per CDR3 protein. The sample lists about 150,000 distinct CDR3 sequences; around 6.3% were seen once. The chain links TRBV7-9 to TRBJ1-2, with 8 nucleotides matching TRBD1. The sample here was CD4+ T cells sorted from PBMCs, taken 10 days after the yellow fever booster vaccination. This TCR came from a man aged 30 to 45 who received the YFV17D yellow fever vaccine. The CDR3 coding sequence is TGTGCCAGCAGCCTCGGACAGGGACAAAATGGCTACACCTTC. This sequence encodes CASSLGQGQNGYTF. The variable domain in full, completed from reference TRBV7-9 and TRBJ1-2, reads DTGVSQNPRHKITKRGQNVTFRCDPISEHNRLYWYRQTLGQGPEFLTYFQNEAQLEKSRLLSDRFSAERPKGSFSTLEIQRTEQGDSAMYLCASSLGQGQNGYTFGSGTRLTVV.